Each of the 29 T cell receptor beta chains below was sequenced from the same sample in a study of shared clonotypes between healthy human individuals. Repertoires were generated with immunoSEQ multiplex PCR, while TCRdb's copy carries only in-frame clones and drops some. Of 2.3 million or so clones listed, more than 80% are singletons. The sample comprised naive CD4+ T cells from PBMCs. Subset meaning: CD45RA+ positively selected. Source of these receptors: a man between 18 and 35 years old in good health. Some clones in this sample may be carry-over from other donors' samples.

This chain links TRBV19 with TRBJ2-1; possibly TRBD2 for D (7 bases). Per the germline V gene, CDR1 is LNHDA and CDR2 is SQIVND (reference sequence). V shed 6 bases and J shed 0 bases, with 12 bases lying between them. The CDR3 is 15 amino acids. For the CDR3, the DNA is TGTGCCAGTAGCAAGGGGGGGAGCTCCTACAATGAGCAGTTCTTC. It is translated as CASSKGGSSYNEQFF.

This CDR3 is CASSLSDSSYEQYF. DNA of the CDR3: TGTGCCAGCAGTTTATCGGACAGTTCCTACGAGCAGTACTTC. This chain uses TRBV27 with TRBJ2-7; D might be TRBD1 (6 bases). Germline V gene data show CDR1 as MNHEY and CDR2 as SMNVEV (reference sequence). The CDR3 is 14 residues long. V was cut by 0 bases and J by 1 base, with 7 bases left in between.

The V and J genes are TRBV10-3 and TRBJ2-4; 10 bases map to TRBD1. From germline, CDR1 is ENHRY and CDR2 SYGVKD. CDR3 length: 15 residues. V was pared by 6 bases and J by 6 bases, with 8 bases of the junction left unmatched. In DNA, the CDR3 is TGTGCCATCAGCAACGACAGGGGGCCGGCAAACATTCAGTACTTC. It translates to CAISNDRGPANIQYF.

Turning to this clone: The sample carries other DNA sequences with the same CDR3. The rearrangement joins TRBV28 to TRBJ1-2, with a possible D match to TRBD1 (6 bases). The length of the CDR3 is 13 residues. Germline CDR1 and CDR2: MDHEN and SYDVKM. Trimming shortened V by 5 bases and J by 4 bases, and 11 bases separated the two germline ends. The CDR3 spells CASSPGQLYGYTF. CDR3 DNA: TGTGCCAGCAGTCCTGGACAGCTCTATGGCTACACCTTC.

The V gene is TRBV19, the J gene TRBJ2-7; no clear D. Looked up from germline, CDR1 is LNHDA and CDR2 is SQIVND (reference sequence). The CDR3 consists of 15 residues. V was cut by 3 bases and J by 0 bases, with 12 bases left in between. CDR3 bases: TGTGCCAGTAGTATTGGGCGACTTAGCTCCTACGAGCAGTACTTC. Amino acids: CASSIGRLSSYEQYF.

The chain is built from TRBV18 and TRBJ2-1, with TRBD2 identical over 8 bases. The J segment lost 8 bases and the V segment lost 7 bases, leaving 19 bases of the junction unmatched. Germline V lookup: CDR1 KGHSH, CDR2 LQKENI. The CDR3 covers 17 residues. CDR3 sequence: CASLPRRSGLVEDEQFF. In nucleotides, the CDR3 is TGTGCCAGCTTGCCACGTAGATCGGGACTAGTCGAAGATGAGCAGTTCTTC.

Comments on this clone: This same CDR3 is encoded by further DNA sequences in the sample. CDR3: CASSLGLLNTEAFF. CDR3 in DNA: TGCGCCAGCAGCCTAGGACTACTGAACACTGAAGCTTTCTTT. The rearrangement uses TRBV5-1 and TRBJ1-1; the D is unclear. This CDR3 spans 14 amino acids. In germline, CDR1 is SGHRS, CDR2 YFSETQ. Trimming removed 4 bases from V and 0 bases from J, with 10 bases in between.

The V gene is TRBV5-6, the J gene TRBJ2-3, with a tentative D call TRBD1 (5 bases). The CDR3 has 14 amino acids. Germline CDR1 SGHDT, CDR2 YYEEEE. V lost 0 bases, J lost 4 bases, and 9 bases lay in between. The CDR3 DNA is TGTGCCAGCAGCTTGGCCTTAGGGGCAGATACGCAGTATTTT. Amino acids: CASSLALGADTQYF.

The rearrangement joins TRBV9 to TRBJ1-1; D is ambiguous. The CDR3 runs 15 residues. Trimming took off 0 bases at V and 3 bases at J, with 12 bases between the two ends. CDR1 is SGDLS and CDR2 is YYNGEE in the germline V gene. The CDR3 spells CASSVDGRADTEAFF. The CDR3 DNA is TGTGCCAGCAGCGTAGATGGGAGGGCGGACACTGAAGCTTTCTTT.

Remarks on this clone: The sample holds other DNA sequences that translate to the same CDR3. The chain employs TRBV9 and TRBJ2-1; no clear D gene. The V gene's germline CDR1 is SGDLS and CDR2 YYNGEE. The CDR3 totals 14 residues. The V and J ends lost 0 bases and 3 bases respectively, with 7 bases between them. CDR3 sequence (DNA): TGTGCCAGCAGCGTAGCGGGTCGCTACAATGAGCAGTTCTTC. It codes for CASSVAGRYNEQFF.

The chain links TRBV9 to TRBJ2-7; D gene unclear. Germline values: CDR1 SGDLS, CDR2 YYNGEE. The CDR3 loop spans 14 amino acids. Trimming left V 0 bases short and J 9 bases short, with 16 bases between. CDR3 amino acids: CASSVDEKGLVQYF. DNA of the CDR3: TGTGCCAGCAGCGTAGACGAAAAGGGTCTTGTGCAGTACTTC.

The V gene is TRBV28, the J gene TRBJ1-3, with TRBD1 as a possible D gene (5 bases). This CDR3 has 16 residues. Germline V gene sequence: CDR1 MDHEN, CDR2 SYDVKM. Between the trimmed V and J ends, which lost 2 bases and 5 bases, there was a span of 16 bases. The CDR3 loop reads CASSLISTGRRNTIYF. CDR3 DNA sequence: TGTGCCAGCAGTTTAATCTCAACGGGGCGGCGAAACACCATATATTTT.

J is TRBJ1-4 and V is TRBV18; possible D gene TRBD1, 6 bases. From germline, CDR1 is KGHSH and CDR2 LQKENI. This CDR3 contains 14 residues. V dropped 2 bases and J dropped 8 bases, with 12 bases sitting between them. This CDR3 is CASSPKQGDEKLFF. As DNA, the CDR3 is TGTGCCAGCTCACCAAAACAGGGAGACGAAAAACTGTTTTTT.

The chain couples TRBV14 to TRBJ2-7; 12 nucleotides match TRBD1. The CDR3 has 16 amino acids. From germline, CDR1 is SGHDN and CDR2 FVKESK. V trimming: 5 bases; J trimming: 7 bases; junction bases outside the gene matches: 12. DNA for the CDR3: TGTGCCAGCAGCTCGACCGCGGGACAGGGGGCTCGGGAGCAGTACTTC. Translating it yields CASSSTAGQGAREQYF.

V and J are TRBV15 and TRBJ1-4; TRBD1 matches at 10 bases. This CDR3 has 13 amino acids. CDR1 is LNHNV, CDR2 YYDKDF, per germline (reference sequence). With 8 bases clipped from V and 5 bases from J, the junction kept 2 bases outside the gene matches. The CDR3 spells CATQDRGNEKLFF. The CDR3 DNA reads TGTGCCACCCAGGACAGGGGGAATGAAAAACTGTTTTTT.

This clone has only one observation. The chain joins TRBV14 to TRBJ1-1; possibly TRBD1 for D (6 bases). This CDR3 contains 18 residues. V was clipped by 2 bases and J by 0 bases, with 19 bases between them. Germline assignment: CDR1 SGHDN and CDR2 FVKESK. CDR3 protein: CASSQRPIWGAVNTEAFF. The CDR3 coding sequence is TGTGCCAGCAGCCAAAGACCCATCTGGGGGGCGGTGAACACTGAAGCTTTCTTT.

Worth noting for this clone: Other DNA sequences of this sample code for an identical CDR3. V gene TRBV20-1 combines with J gene TRBJ2-7; either TRBD1 or TRBD2 may fit D (5 bases each). From germline, CDR1 is DFQATT and CDR2 SNEGSKA (reference sequence). The ends were cut back, 6 bases at V and 4 bases at J, with 10 bases in the middle. The CDR3 spans 11 residues. CDR3 sequence (DNA): TGCAGTGCCCTGAGGGGATACGAGCAGTACTTC. Translated: CSALRGYEQYF.

The chain joins TRBV2 to TRBJ2-3; D gene unclear. V was shortened by 6 bases and J by 0 bases, with 10 bases between the two germline ends. CDR3 length: 14 amino acids. Per the germline V gene, CDR1 is SNHLY and CDR2 is FYNNEI. CDR3 sequence: CASRELISTDTQYF. CDR3 nucleotide sequence: TGTGCCAGCAGGGAGCTGATTAGCACAGATACGCAGTATTTT.

This chain joins TRBV5-4 and TRBJ2-3; 7 bases align to TRBD2. V was clipped by 5 bases and J by 0 bases; unmatched bases: 6. Germline V CDR1 and CDR2: SGHNT, YYREEE (reference sequence). CDR3 length equals 15 residues. Written as DNA, the CDR3 is TGTGCCAGCAGGCGGGAGCAGGCGAGCACAGATACGCAGTATTTT. Amino acids: CASRREQASTDTQYF.

The chain uses TRBV10-2 and TRBJ2-3; possible D gene TRBD1, 7 bases. CDR1 is WSHSY, CDR2 SAAADI, per germline. The CDR3 totals 16 residues. Trimming took off 6 bases at V and 4 bases at J, with 20 bases between the two ends. The chain's CDR3 is CASSAQRERGPDTQYF. The CDR3, as DNA: TGCGCCAGCAGCGCCCAACGGGAGAGGGGGCCAGATACGCAGTATTTT.

The chain joins TRBV6-1 to TRBJ2-1, with TRBD1 matching 9 bases. The V segment lost 9 bases and the J segment 4 bases; nucleotides outside the gene matches: 7. CDR3 length: 14 amino acids. Germline V lookup: CDR1 MNHNS, CDR2 SASEGT. The CDR3 spells CASSGTGYYNEQFF. Here the CDR3 DNA reads TGTGCCAGTTCCGGGACAGGGTATTACAATGAGCAGTTCTTC.

This rearrangement joins TRBV18 to TRBJ1-1; D perhaps matches TRBD1 (5 bases). V gave up 3 bases and J gave up 5 bases, with 16 bases separating them. This CDR3 is built from 15 residues. Per germline, CDR1 KGHSH and CDR2 LQKENI. This chain's CDR3 is CASSPPPAGWTEAFF. CDR3 nucleotides: TGTGCCAGCTCACCGCCCCCGGCAGGGTGGACTGAAGCTTTCTTT. Full variable domain (missing parts from reference TRBV18 and TRBJ1-1): NAGVMQNPRHLVRRRGQEARLRCSPMKGHSHVYWYRQLPEEGLKFMVYLQKENIIDESGMPKERFSAEFPKEGPSILRIQQVVRGDSAAYFCASSPPPAGWTEAFFGQGTRLTVV.

A note on this clone: Other DNA sequences in this specimen translate into the identical CDR3. V is TRBV7-2 and J is TRBJ2-3; D remains unclear. CDR1 and CDR2 (germline): SGHTA, FQGNSA. The CDR3 runs 14 residues. The V gene lost 1 base and the J gene lost 1 base, with 6 bases spanning the gap. The CDR3 DNA follows: TGTGCCAGCAGCTTAGGCTTAGGCACAGATACGCAGTATTTT. Encoded protein: CASSLGLGTDTQYF.

The V call is TRBV5-1, the J call TRBJ2-1; 11 positions agree with TRBD2. Germline-derived CDR1 and CDR2 are SGHRS and YFSETQ. The CDR3 has 17 residues. The trim removed 0 bases at V and 3 bases at J, leaving 5 bases unmatched. The CDR3 DNA follows: TGCGCCAGCAGCTTGGGCGGGACTAGCGGAGGCTACAATGAGCAGTTCTTC. It translates to CASSLGGTSGGYNEQFF.

The chain combines TRBV19 with TRBJ2-5, with D tentatively TRBD2 (7 bases). Germline V lookup: CDR1 LNHDA, CDR2 SQIVND (reference sequence). The V and J ends lost 3 bases and 5 bases respectively, with 13 bases between them. This CDR3 spans 14 amino acids. The CDR3 bases are TGTGCCAGTAGTATCGGGGGGCTCGGGGAGACCCAGTACTTC. Translation: CASSIGGLGETQYF.

This clone has just a few counts. Other nucleotide sequences from this sample produce the same CDR3. The chain recombines TRBV19 with TRBJ1-1; no reliable D call. This CDR3 is 13 amino acids long. Germline V gene data show CDR1 as LNHDA and CDR2 as SQIVND (reference sequence). Deletions cut 3 bases from V and 5 bases from J, with 10 bases between. CDR3 in amino acids: CASSIAGLTEAFF. In nucleotides, the CDR3 is TGTGCCAGTAGTATTGCGGGGTTGACTGAAGCTTTCTTT. The full variable domain, its missing parts supplied by reference TRBV19 and TRBJ1-1, is DGGITQSPKYLFRKEGQNVTLSCEQNLNHDAMYWYRQDPGQGLRLIYYSQIVNDFQKGDIAEGYSVSREKKESFPLTVTSAQKNPTAFYLCASSIAGLTEAFFGQGTRLTVV.

The gene calls are TRBV7-2 and TRBJ1-4; 9 bases are a match to TRBD1. V lost 5 bases and J lost 11; bases outside the gene matches: 6. Germline CDR1 reads SGHTA; CDR2 reads FQGNSA. The CDR3 consists of 13 residues. CDR3 sequence: CASSTGTGWKLFF. The CDR3 DNA is TGTGCCAGCAGCACCGGGACAGGGTGGAAACTGTTTTTT.

The rearrangement uses TRBV9 and TRBJ2-1; D is undetermined. Trimming took 2 bases from V and 6 from J, leaving 15 bases between them. The CDR3 sequence is 15 residues long. Germline-derived CDR1 and CDR2 are SGDLS and YYNGEE. CDR3 region: CASSVGSLSGNEQFF. Here the CDR3 DNA reads TGTGCCAGCAGCGTTGGCTCCCTGTCGGGCAATGAGCAGTTCTTC.

V and J are TRBV7-9 and TRBJ2-2; D is undetermined. The CDR3 is made up of 15 amino acids. Germline CDR1 reads SEHNR; CDR2 reads FQNEAQ (reference sequence). V gave up 5 bases and J gave up 2 bases, with 12 bases separating them. The CDR3 spells CASSADTYNTGELFF. CDR3 DNA sequence: TGTGCCAGCAGCGCCGACACCTATAACACCGGGGAGCTGTTTTTT. The full variable domain, with the rest looked up from reference TRBV7-9 and TRBJ2-2, is DTGVSQNPRHKITKRGQNVTFRCDPISEHNRLYWYRQTLGQGPEFLTYFQNEAQLEKSRLLSDRFSAERPKGSFSTLEIQRTEQGDSAMYLCASSADTYNTGELFFGEGSRLTVL.